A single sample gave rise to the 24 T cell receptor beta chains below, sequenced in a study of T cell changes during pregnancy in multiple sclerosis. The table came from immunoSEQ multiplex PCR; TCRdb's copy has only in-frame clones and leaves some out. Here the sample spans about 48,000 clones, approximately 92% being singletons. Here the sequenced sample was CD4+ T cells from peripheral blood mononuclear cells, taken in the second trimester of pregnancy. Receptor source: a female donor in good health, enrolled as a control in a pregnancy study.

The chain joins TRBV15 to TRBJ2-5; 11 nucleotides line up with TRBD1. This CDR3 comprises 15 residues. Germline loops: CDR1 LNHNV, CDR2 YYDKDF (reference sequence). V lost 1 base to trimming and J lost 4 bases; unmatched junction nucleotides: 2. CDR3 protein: CATSRGTGGAETQYF. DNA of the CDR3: TGTGCCACCAGCAGAGGGACAGGGGGCGCAGAGACCCAGTACTTC.

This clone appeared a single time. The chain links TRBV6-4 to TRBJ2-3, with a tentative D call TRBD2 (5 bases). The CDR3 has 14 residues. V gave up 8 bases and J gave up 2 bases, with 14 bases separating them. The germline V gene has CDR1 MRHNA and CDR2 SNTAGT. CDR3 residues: CASAGGSHTDTQYF. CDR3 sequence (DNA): TGTGCCAGCGCCGGAGGCTCCCACACAGATACGCAGTATTTT.

The CDR3 region has the DNA TGTGCCAGCAGTGAGGGGTCGACTAGCGGGATGTACAATGAGCAGTTCTTC. Translating gives CASSEGSTSGMYNEQFF. The V gene is TRBV6-1, the J gene TRBJ2-1, with 11 bases identical to TRBD2. The trim removed 3 bases at V and 4 bases at J, leaving 8 bases unmatched. The CDR3 runs 17 residues. The V gene's germline CDR1 is MNHNS and CDR2 SASEGT.

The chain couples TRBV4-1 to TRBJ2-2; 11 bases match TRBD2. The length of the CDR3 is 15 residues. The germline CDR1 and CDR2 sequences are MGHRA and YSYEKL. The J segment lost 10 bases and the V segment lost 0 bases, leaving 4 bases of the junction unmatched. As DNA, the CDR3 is TGCGCCAGCAGCCAAGATAGCGGGGGGGCGGTGGAGCTGTTTTTT. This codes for CASSQDSGGAVELFF.

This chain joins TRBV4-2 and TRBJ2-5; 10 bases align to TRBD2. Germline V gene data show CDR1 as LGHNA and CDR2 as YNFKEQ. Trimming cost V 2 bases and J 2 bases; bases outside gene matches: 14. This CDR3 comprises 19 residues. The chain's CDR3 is CASSQLSGRTRSRQETQYF. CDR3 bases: TGTGCCAGCAGCCAACTTAGCGGGAGGACCAGGAGTCGGCAAGAGACCCAGTACTTC.

The CDR3 loop reads CASSSFGDADGYTF. DNA of the CDR3: TGTGCCAGCAGCTCCTTCGGGGATGCTGATGGCTACACCTTC. V usage is TRBV7-2 and J usage is TRBJ1-2, with D uncertain. In germline, CDR1 is SGHTA, CDR2 FQGNSA. V was pared by 4 bases and J by 6 bases, with 15 bases between. The CDR3 has 14 residues. Full variable domain (missing parts from reference TRBV7-2 and TRBJ1-2): GAGVSQSPSNKVTEKGKDVELRCDPISGHTALYWYRQSLGQGLEFLIYFQGNSAPDKSGLPSDRFSAERTGGSVSTLTIQRTQQEDSAVYLCASSSFGDADGYTFGSGTRLTVV.

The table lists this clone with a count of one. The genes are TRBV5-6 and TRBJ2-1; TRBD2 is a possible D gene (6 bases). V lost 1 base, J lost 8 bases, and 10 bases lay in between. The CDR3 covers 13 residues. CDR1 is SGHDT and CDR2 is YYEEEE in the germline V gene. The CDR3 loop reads CASSLYSSDEQFF. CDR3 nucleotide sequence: TGTGCCAGCAGCTTGTATTCTAGCGATGAGCAGTTCTTC.

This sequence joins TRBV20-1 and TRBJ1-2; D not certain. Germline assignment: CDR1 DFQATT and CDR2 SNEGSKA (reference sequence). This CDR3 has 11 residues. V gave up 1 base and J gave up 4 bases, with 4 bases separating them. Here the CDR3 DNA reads TGCAGTGCTAGAGGCAGCTATGGCTACACCTTC. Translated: CSARGSYGYTF.

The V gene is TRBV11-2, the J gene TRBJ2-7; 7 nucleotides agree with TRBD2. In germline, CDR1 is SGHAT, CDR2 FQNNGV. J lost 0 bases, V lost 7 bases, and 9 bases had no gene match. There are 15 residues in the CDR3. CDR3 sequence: CASTLPGGASYEQYF. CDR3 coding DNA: TGTGCCAGCACCCTGCCGGGGGGAGCCTCCTACGAGCAGTACTTC.

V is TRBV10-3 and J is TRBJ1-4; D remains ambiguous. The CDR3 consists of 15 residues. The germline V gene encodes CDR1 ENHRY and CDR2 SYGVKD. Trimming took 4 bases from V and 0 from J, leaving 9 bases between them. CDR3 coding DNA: TGTGCCATCAGTGGTGGGCCGGCAACTAATGAAAAACTGTTTTTT. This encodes CAISGGPATNEKLFF.

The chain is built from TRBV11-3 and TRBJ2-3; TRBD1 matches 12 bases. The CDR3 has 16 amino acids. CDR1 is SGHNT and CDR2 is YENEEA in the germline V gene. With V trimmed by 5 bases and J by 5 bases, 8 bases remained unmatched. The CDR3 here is CASSRSWDRGRDTQYF. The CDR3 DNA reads TGTGCCAGCAGCCGATCTTGGGACAGGGGGCGAGATACGCAGTATTTT.

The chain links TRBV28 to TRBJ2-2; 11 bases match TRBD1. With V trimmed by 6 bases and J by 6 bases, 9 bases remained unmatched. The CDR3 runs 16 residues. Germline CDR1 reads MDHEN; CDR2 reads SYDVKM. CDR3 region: CASSSPGTGGSGELFF. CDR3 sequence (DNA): TGTGCCAGCAGCAGTCCCGGGACAGGGGGGTCCGGGGAGCTGTTTTTT. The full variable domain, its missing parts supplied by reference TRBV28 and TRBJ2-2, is DVKVTQSSRYLVKRTGEKVFLECVQDMDHENMFWYRQDPGLGLRLIYFSYDVKMKEKGDIPEGYSVSREKKERFSLILESASTNQTSMYLCASSSPGTGGSGELFFGEGSRLTVL.

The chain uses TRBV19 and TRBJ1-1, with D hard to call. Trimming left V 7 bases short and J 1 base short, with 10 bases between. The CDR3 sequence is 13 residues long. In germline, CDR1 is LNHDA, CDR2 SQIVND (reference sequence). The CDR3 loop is CASKQLGNTEAFF. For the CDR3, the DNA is TGTGCCAGTAAGCAACTCGGGAACACTGAAGCTTTCTTT.

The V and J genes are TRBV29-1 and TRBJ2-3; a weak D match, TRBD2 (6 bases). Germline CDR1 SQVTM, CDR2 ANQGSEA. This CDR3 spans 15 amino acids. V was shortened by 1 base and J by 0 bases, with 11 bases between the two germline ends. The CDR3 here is CSVEGSGLSTDTQYF. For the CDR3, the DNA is TGCAGCGTTGAAGGAAGCGGGCTAAGCACAGATACGCAGTATTTT.

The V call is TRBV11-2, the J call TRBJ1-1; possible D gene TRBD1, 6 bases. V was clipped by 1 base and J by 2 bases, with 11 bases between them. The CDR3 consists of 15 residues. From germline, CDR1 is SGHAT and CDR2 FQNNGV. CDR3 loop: CASSLAGQLNTEAFF. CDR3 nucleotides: TGTGCCAGCAGCTTAGCAGGACAGCTTAACACTGAAGCTTTCTTT.

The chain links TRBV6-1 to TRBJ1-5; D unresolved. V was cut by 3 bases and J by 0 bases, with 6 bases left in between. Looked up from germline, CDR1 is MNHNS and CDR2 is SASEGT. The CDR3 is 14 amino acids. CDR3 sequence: CASSEPYSNQPQHF. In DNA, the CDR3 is TGTGCCAGCAGTGAGCCCTATAGCAATCAGCCCCAGCATTTT.

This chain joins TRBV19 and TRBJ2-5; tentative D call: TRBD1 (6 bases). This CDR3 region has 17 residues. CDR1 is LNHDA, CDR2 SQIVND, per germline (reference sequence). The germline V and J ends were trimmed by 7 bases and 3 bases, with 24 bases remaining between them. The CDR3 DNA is TGTGCCAGTAAACGAGGGGGAGACTTACCGGGGAAAGAGACCCAGTACTTC. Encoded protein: CASKRGGDLPGKETQYF.

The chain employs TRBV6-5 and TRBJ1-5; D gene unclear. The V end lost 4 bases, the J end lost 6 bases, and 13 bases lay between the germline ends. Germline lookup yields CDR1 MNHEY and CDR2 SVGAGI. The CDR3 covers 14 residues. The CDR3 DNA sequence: TGTGCCAGCAGTTTCGCCCATTCGGGTCAGCCCCAGCATTTT. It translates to CASSFAHSGQPQHF.

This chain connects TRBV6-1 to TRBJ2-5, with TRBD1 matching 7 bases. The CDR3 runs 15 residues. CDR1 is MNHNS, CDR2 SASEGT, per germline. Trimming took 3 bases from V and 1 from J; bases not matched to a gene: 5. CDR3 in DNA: TGTGCCAGCAGTGAGATGGGGACAGTCCAAGAGACCCAGTACTTC. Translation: CASSEMGTVQETQYF.

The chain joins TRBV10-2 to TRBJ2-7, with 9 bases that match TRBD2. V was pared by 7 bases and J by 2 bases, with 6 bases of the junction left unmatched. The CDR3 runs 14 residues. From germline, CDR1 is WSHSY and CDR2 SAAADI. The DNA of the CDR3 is TGCGCCAGCAAGGTGGCGGGAGGGGCCTACGAGCAGTACTTC. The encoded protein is CASKVAGGAYEQYF.

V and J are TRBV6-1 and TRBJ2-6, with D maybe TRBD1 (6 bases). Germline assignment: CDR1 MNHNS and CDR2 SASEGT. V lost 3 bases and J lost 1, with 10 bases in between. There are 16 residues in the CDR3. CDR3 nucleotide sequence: TGTGCCAGCAGTGACAGGGGATCTTCTGGGGCCAACGTCCTGACTTTC. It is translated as CASSDRGSSGANVLTF.

CDR3 residues: CASSLEGGRVITQYF. For the CDR3, the DNA is TGTGCCAGCAGCTTAGAGGGCGGGAGGGTAATTACGCAGTATTTT. This chain connects TRBV7-2 to TRBJ2-3, with 9 nucleotides matching TRBD2. The CDR3 is 15 amino acids. The V and J ends lost 1 base and 8 bases, in that order; junction bases with no gene match: 7. Germline V gene lookup returns CDR1 SGHTA and CDR2 FQGNSA.

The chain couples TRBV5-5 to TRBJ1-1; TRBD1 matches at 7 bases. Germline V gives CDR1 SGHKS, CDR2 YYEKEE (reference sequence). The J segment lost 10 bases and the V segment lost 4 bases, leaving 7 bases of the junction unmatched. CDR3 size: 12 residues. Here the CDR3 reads CASSLDRQGAFF. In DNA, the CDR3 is TGTGCCAGCAGCCTGGACAGGCAGGGAGCTTTCTTT.

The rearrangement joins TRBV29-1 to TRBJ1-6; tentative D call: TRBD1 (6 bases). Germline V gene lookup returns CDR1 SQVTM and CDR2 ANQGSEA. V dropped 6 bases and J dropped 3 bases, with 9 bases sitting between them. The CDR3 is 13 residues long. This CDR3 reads CSVRQDYNSPLHF. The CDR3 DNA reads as TGCAGCGTCCGACAGGACTATAATTCACCCCTCCACTTT.